This T cell receptor (beta chain) was profiled in a study of vaccination and CD4 T cells after COVID-19. Per the germline V gene, CDR1 is SGHTA and CDR2 is FQGNSA. CDR3 length: 13 amino acids. Trimming left V 5 bases short and J 4 bases short, with 9 bases between. For this clonotype: The antigen is unknown.

Sequenced with the Oncomine TCR Beta short-read assay was DNA taken from cultured CD4+ T cells. Extraction of genomic DNA was performed on cultured CD4+ T cells. One entry per CDR3 protein results from TCRdb running MiXCR on the PCR reads. The repertoire holds roughly 7,000 distinct CDR3 sequences, with 74% as singletons. As to treatment: approximately 9-day PBMC culture with coronavirus spike peptide pools or control peptides (ViraFEST assay). Findings of the study overall: 304 of 307 vaccine-specific clones from convalescent patients were spike mono-reactive.

The sequence was collected from a human donor who had recovered from COVID-19. What was sequenced was CD4+ T cells from blood, cultured in vitro. V and J are TRBV7-2 and TRBJ1-5, with unresolved D. The CDR3 region is CASSTDTNQPQHF. CDR3 DNA sequence: TGTGCCAGCAGCACAGACACGAATCAGCCCCAGCATTTT.